The 7 T cell receptor delta chains in this list originate from one sample, sequenced in a study of γδ T cells in repeated Plasmodium falciparum infection. TCRdb reanalysed the multiplex PCR reads with CATT. The profile shows 50,000 to 55,000 delta-chain clones, 1.9% of them singletons. Flow sorting of PBMC yielded separate Vgamma9/Vdelta2+ and Vdelta2-negative gammadelta T cell populations for bulk repertoire analysis. Sequencing input: gamma-delta T cells from blood. These receptors were taken from a pool of human donors (malaria-infected and uninfected, not separated).

To note about this clone: TCRdb has a much larger clone's protein, which differs at residue 25 from the translation of this DNA, likely because of a read error; what is shown is the protein translated from the DNA. The V gene is listed as TRDV1; no J gene was called; TRDD3 is taken as the D call from the table, unchecked against the DNA. Germline V lookup: CDR1 TSWWSYY, CDR2 QGS. The CDR3 totals 27 residues. The CDR3 spells CALGDPRSGLPTYFYWGILTGSDKPIF. DNA for the CDR3: TGTGCTCTTGGGGACCCCCGGTCCGGCCTTCCCACGTACTTCTACTGGGGGATACTGACAGGTTCCGATAAACCCATCTTT.

Remarks on this clone: A far larger clone differs by one base, so this is likely a read error. This CDR3 is also generated by other DNA sequences in the sample. The V gene is TRDV1, the J gene TRDJ1; TRDD2 is a possible D gene (6 bases). TCRdb lists no J gene, so it was determined here by aligning the DNA to germline. Germline assignment: CDR1 TSWWSYY and CDR2 QGS. This CDR3 is 21 amino acids long. The CDR3 DNA is TGTGCTCTCGGGGGCCAAACGCCCTTCCATAGGTTGCTGATGTACACCGATAAACTCATCTTT. Protein sequence: CALGGQTPFHRLLMYTDKLIF.

This clone showed up just a few times. A far larger clone is off by one base, so a read error is likely. The limits of the CDR3 on the DNA are not certain, so only TCRdb's listed CDR3 is given. The V gene is given as TRDV2, and no J gene call is available; TRDD3 is taken as the D call from the table, unchecked against the DNA. Germline V gives CDR1 GEAIGNYY, CDR2 EKD. The CDR3 is 21 residues long, counting both termini. CDR3: CASRPKYLYYWGIRDTDKLIF.

A few counts support this clone. Since a far larger clone is one base different, this is likely a read error. This sample also contains other DNA sequences that code for the same CDR3. This chain uses TRDV1 with TRDJ1; TRDD3 matches at 12 bases. Here the J gene came from matching the DNA to germline, since TCRdb omits it. The CDR3 spans 24 residues. Germline assignment: CDR1 TSWWSYY and CDR2 QGS. Germline trimming cut 0 bases from V and 0 bases from J; bases unmatched to any gene: 23. Here the CDR3 reads CALGELREGFWGIRLPHYTDKLIF. As DNA, the CDR3 is TGTGCTCTTGGGGAACTCCGCGAGGGGTTCTGGGGGATACGTTTACCCCACTACACCGATAAACTCATCTTT.

About this clone itself: For this DNA, TCRdb reports the protein of a much larger clone, which diverges at residue 8, most likely from a read error; the protein presented here is translated directly from the DNA. The gene calls are TRDV1 and TRDJ1; TRDD3 matches 9 bases. TCRdb carries no J gene annotation; the J gene was assigned here by matching the DNA with germline. V lost 2 bases and J lost 0; bases outside the gene matches: 19. CDR1 is TSWWSYY, CDR2 QGS, per germline. The CDR3 is 21 residues long. The CDR3 coding sequence is TGTGCTCTTGGGGAATTAAGTCTTGTATGGGGGATAGCTCTGTACACCGATAAACTCATCTTT. This gives the protein CALGELSLVWGIALYTDKLIF.

This clone was detected many times. A far larger clone is one nucleotide away, so this likely arose from a read error. The chain joins TRDV3 to TRDJ1; 10 bases match TRDD3. Germline V gene sequence: CDR1 TVYSNPD, CDR2 GDNSRS (reference sequence). This CDR3 has 22 amino acids. The ends lost 2 bases at V and 0 bases at J; junction bases unmatched: 27. As DNA, the CDR3 is TGTGCCTTTGGGCGACGAAACCCGTACTGGGGGATGCAAACCACGTACACCGATAAACTCATCTTT. This sequence encodes CAFGRRNPYWGMQTTYTDKLIF.

This clone showed up just a few times. TCRdb's listed protein matches a much larger clone and diverges from this DNA's translation at residue 4, likely through a read error; the protein shown comes from the DNA. The chain employs TRDV3 and TRDJ1; no definite D call. Since TCRdb gives no J gene, matching the DNA to germline was used here to assign it. Germline V gene lookup returns CDR1 TVYSNPD and CDR2 GDNSRS (reference sequence). The ends were cut back, 0 bases at V and 0 bases at J, with 20 bases in the middle. The CDR3 loop spans 17 amino acids. CDR3 in amino acids: CAFSLPRSAAYTDKLIF. CDR3 bases: TGTGCCTTTAGCCTCCCCCGATCTGCAGCGTACACCGATAAACTCATCTTT.